The sequence of this T cell receptor beta chain was determined in a study of shared clonotypes between healthy human individuals. The assay was immunoSEQ multiplex PCR, and TCRdb's table has in-frame clones only and misses some. The sample shows some 660,000 clones, 73% of them seen only once. On this clone itself: Antigen specificity is unknown.

Overall study findings and caveats: In contrast to clonotypes shared by all four donors, non-shared clonotypes had lower generation probabilities.

Germline V gene data show CDR1 as SGHRS and CDR2 as YFSETQ. This CDR3 has 14 amino acids. The ends were cut back, 8 bases at V and 2 bases at J, with 14 bases in the middle. The sequence derives from a woman aged 25 to 39 in good health. The sample comprised memory CD4+ T cells sorted from blood. The subset here: CD45RA-negative fraction. V gene TRBV5-1 combines with J gene TRBJ2-1, with D perhaps matching TRBD1 or TRBD2 (5 bases each). The CDR3 loop reads CASNLGDAYNEQFF. Written as DNA, the CDR3 is TGCGCCAGTAACTTAGGGGACGCCTACAATGAGCAGTTCTTC.